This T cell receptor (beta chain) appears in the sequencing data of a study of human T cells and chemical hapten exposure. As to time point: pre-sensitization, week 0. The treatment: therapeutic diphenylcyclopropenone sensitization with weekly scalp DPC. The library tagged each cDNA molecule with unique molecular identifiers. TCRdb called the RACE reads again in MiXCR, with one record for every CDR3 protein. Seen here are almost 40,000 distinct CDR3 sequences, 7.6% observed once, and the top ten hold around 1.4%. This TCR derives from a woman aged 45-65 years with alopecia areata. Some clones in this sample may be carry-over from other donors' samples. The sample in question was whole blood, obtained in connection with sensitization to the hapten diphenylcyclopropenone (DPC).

CDR3 DNA sequence: TGCAGCGTTGGGACTAGTATGGATACGCAGTATTTT. Protein product: CSVGTSMDTQYF. The chain carries TRBV29-1 and TRBJ2-3, with 7 bases that match TRBD2. The CDR3 runs to 12 residues. Germline V gene lookup returns CDR1 SQVTM and CDR2 ANQGSEA. V was clipped by 4 bases and J by 6 bases; unmatched bases: 4.